Reported below is one T cell receptor (beta chain). Its antigen is currently unknown. The sample is drawn from a study of T cell repertoires in aging, cancer and after chemotherapy. For the study at large: Clear clonal overlap appeared across healthy donor samples taken over several months to years. The whole study produced a dataset of roughly 8.8 million TCR reads.

TRB rearrangements spanning V, D and J were amplified using mixed TRB-A/B primers. Each CDR3 protein is one row after TCRdb ran MiXCR on the multiplex PCR reads. Here the sample spans more than 6,500 distinct CDR3 sequences, 32% being singletons. The CDR3 sequence is 13 residues long. V gave up 0 bases and J gave up 9 bases, with 9 bases separating them. The germline V gene encodes CDR1 MNHEY and CDR2 SVGAGI. The template was genomic DNA from peripheral blood, not RNA. Study-wide points: Untreated cancer patients had significantly lower blood TCR diversity than age-matched healthy donors. In each cancer cohort, median generation probability increased across chemotherapy, suggesting thymic output rebounded.

The chain carries TRBV6-5 and TRBJ1-5; D is uncertain. The TCR originated in a human donor in good health. Input material: blood. CDR3 protein: CASSYSRPSPQHF. CDR3 in DNA: TGTGCCAGCAGTTACTCGAGGCCGTCGCCCCAGCATTTT.